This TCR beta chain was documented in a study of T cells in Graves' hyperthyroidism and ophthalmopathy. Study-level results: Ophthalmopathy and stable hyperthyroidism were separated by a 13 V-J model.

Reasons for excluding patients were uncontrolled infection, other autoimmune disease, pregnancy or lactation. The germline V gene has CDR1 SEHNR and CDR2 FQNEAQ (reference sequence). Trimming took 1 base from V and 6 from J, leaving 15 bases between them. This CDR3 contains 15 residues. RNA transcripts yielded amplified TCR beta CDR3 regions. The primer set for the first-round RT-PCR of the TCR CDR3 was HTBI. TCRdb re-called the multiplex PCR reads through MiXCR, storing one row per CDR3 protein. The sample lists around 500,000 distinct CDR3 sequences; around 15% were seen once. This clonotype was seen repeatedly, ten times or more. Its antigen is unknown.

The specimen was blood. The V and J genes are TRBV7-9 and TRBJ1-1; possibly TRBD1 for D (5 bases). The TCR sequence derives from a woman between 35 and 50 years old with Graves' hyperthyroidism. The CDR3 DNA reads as TGTGCCAGCAGCTTAGAGGGGTCGAGGGCGGCTGAAGCTTTCTTT. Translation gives CASSLEGSRAAEAFF.